The 23 T cell receptor beta chains given below trace back to one sample, sequenced in a study of blood T cell repertoires in COVID-19. TCRdb keeps only in-frame clones here, not all; method: immunoSEQ multiplex PCR. The data hold about 310,000 clones, with 87% observed a single time. The sample was peripheral blood. Receptors were obtained from a young man with active or convalescent COVID-19.

Only a few counts were recorded for this clone. This chain joins TRBV11-3 and TRBJ1-1; D gene uncertain. The germline V and J ends were trimmed by 4 bases and 1 base, with 7 bases remaining between them. Germline-derived CDR1 and CDR2 are SGHNT and YENEEA. This CDR3 is 13 amino acids long. CDR3 in DNA: TGTGCCAGCAGCTCCCATAGGAACACTGAAGCTTTCTTT. It yields the protein CASSSHRNTEAFF.

The table lists this clone with a count of one. The J gene is TRBJ2-7, the V gene TRBV28; TRBD1 is a possible D gene (6 bases). CDR1 and CDR2 (germline): MDHEN, SYDVKM. CDR3 length: 12 amino acids. V gave up 5 bases and J gave up 2 bases, with 7 bases separating them. CDR3 amino acids: CASSPGAYEQYF. CDR3 DNA: TGTGCCAGCAGTCCAGGGGCCTACGAGCAGTACTTC.

The gene calls are TRBV12-3 or TRBV12-4 and TRBJ1-2, with D uncertain. Trimming pared 6 bases from V and 2 bases from J, leaving 10 bases between. The CDR3 covers 13 residues. CDR3: CASSLPGNYGYTF. As DNA, the CDR3 is TGTGCCAGCAGCCTCCCGGGAAACTATGGCTACACCTTC.

The chain carries TRBV9 and TRBJ1-3; unclear D gene. Germline V gene sequence: CDR1 SGDLS, CDR2 YYNGEE. This CDR3 comprises 15 residues. The V and J ends lost 4 bases and 1 base respectively, with 12 bases between them. This CDR3 is CASSPGENSGNTIYF. Written as DNA, the CDR3 is TGTGCCAGCAGCCCCGGAGAGAATTCTGGAAACACCATATATTTT.

Concerning this clone itself: This CDR3 is also generated by other DNA sequences in the sample. The chain carries TRBV7-9 and TRBJ1-3; no clear D gene. This CDR3 comprises 14 residues. Trimming took 3 bases from V and 0 from J, leaving 6 bases between them. Per germline, CDR1 SEHNR and CDR2 FQNEAQ (reference sequence). The CDR3 bases are TGTGCCAGCAGCTTGGGCAGCTCTGGAAACACCATATATTTT. Its translation is CASSLGSSGNTIYF. The whole variable domain, filled in from reference TRBV7-9 and TRBJ1-3, reads DTGVSQNPRHKITKRGQNVTFRCDPISEHNRLYWYRQTLGQGPEFLTYFQNEAQLEKSRLLSDRFSAERPKGSFSTLEIQRTEQGDSAMYLCASSLGSSGNTIYFGEGSWLTVV.

To note about this clone: At one end the junction does not follow the germline gene, possibly because of a read error. The rearrangement links TRBV3-1 (or the pseudogene TRBV3-2) to TRBJ1-3, with D unresolved. The CDR3 consists of 14 residues. Germline V gives CDR1 LGHDT, CDR2 YNNKEL (reference sequence). CDR3 DNA: TGTGCCAGCAGACAAGCGGGAAGGGGAAACACCATATATTTT. Protein: CASRQAGRGNTIYF.

This chain uses TRBV28 with TRBJ2-7; 8 nucleotides align to TRBD1. Trimming at V came to 1 base and at J to 4 bases, leaving 9 bases not matched to a gene. Germline CDR1 and CDR2: MDHEN and SYDVKM. The CDR3 runs 16 residues. The CDR3 spells CASSLYSLDREYEQYF. DNA of the CDR3: TGTGCCAGCAGTTTATATTCGCTGGACAGGGAGTACGAGCAGTACTTC.

This chain's CDR3 is CASSTPTILNEQFF. CDR3 sequence (DNA): TGTGCCAGCAGTACGCCGACTATATTGAATGAGCAGTTCTTC. J is TRBJ2-1 and V is TRBV6-6, with D tentatively TRBD2 (5 bases). Trimming stripped 5 bases from V and 7 bases from J, with 15 bases between. CDR3 length: 14 residues. Germline V lookup: CDR1 MNHNY, CDR2 SVGAGI (reference sequence).

This chain connects TRBV5-1 to TRBJ1-3, with D perhaps matching TRBD1 (5 bases). Per the germline V gene, CDR1 is SGHRS and CDR2 is YFSETQ. The CDR3 totals 16 residues. The V gene lost 0 bases and the J gene lost 4 bases, with 14 bases spanning the gap. CDR3 DNA sequence: TGCGCCAGCAGCTTGGGGGGGGTCCTTCCAGGAAACACCATATATTTT. Its translation: CASSLGGVLPGNTIYF.

The chain is built from TRBV5-5 and TRBJ1-4; 9 bases agree with TRBD1. In germline, CDR1 is SGHKS, CDR2 YYEKEE (reference sequence). Trimming took 2 bases from V and 7 from J; bases not matched to a gene: 6. The CDR3 contains 15 residues. DNA of the CDR3: TGTGCCAGCAGCTTTCACAGGGGGCAGGGTGAAAAACTGTTTTTT. This encodes CASSFHRGQGEKLFF.

V gene TRBV6-5 combines with J gene TRBJ2-3; TRBD2 might be the D (5 bases). The CDR3 extends over 15 amino acids. The V gene's germline CDR1 is MNHEY and CDR2 SVGAGI. The V and J ends lost 6 bases and 6 bases respectively, with 19 bases between them. In DNA, the CDR3 is TGTGCCAGCAGCCTCAGCGGAACCTTCGGGGATACGCAGTATTTT. Protein: CASSLSGTFGDTQYF.

The chain uses TRBV19 and TRBJ1-2; D gene unclear. Trimming took off 5 bases at V and 11 bases at J, with 21 bases between the two ends. This CDR3 spans 14 amino acids. Germline CDR1 and CDR2: LNHDA and SQIVND (reference sequence). In DNA form, the CDR3 reads TGTGCCAGTAGTGCCTCAGTGGACTTATATCCATACACCTTC. Its translation is CASSASVDLYPYTF.

V gene TRBV28 combines with J gene TRBJ1-1, with a possible D match to TRBD1 (5 bases). V gave up 1 base and J gave up 2 bases, with 14 bases separating them. Germline CDR1 is MDHEN and CDR2 is SYDVKM. CDR3 length: 16 residues. The CDR3 DNA is TGTGCCAGCAGTTTATTGTCCGTCGGGGGTAACACTGAAGCTTTCTTT. As protein: CASSLLSVGGNTEAFF.

The CDR3 loop is CASSQVGSGIPHSYEQYF. The DNA of the CDR3 is TGTGCCAGCAGCCAAGTGGGTAGCGGGATACCCCACTCCTACGAGCAGTACTTC. This rearrangement joins TRBV3-1 (or the pseudogene TRBV3-2) to TRBJ2-7; 8 nucleotides align to TRBD2. Looked up from germline, CDR1 is LGHDT and CDR2 is YNNKEL (reference sequence). The junction had 11 bases not matched to a gene; V was cut back by 1 base and J by 0 bases. This CDR3 has 18 residues.

The chain recombines TRBV13 with TRBJ2-7; a possible D gene is TRBD1 (5 bases). Germline loops: CDR1 PRHDT, CDR2 FYEKMQ (reference sequence). Deletions cut 4 bases from V and 0 bases from J, with 10 bases between. The CDR3 extends over 14 amino acids. CDR3 DNA: TGTGCCAGCAGCTCCTTGGGGCTCTCCTACGAGCAGTACTTC. It specifies CASSSLGLSYEQYF.

The chain combines TRBV19 with TRBJ1-2, with D perhaps TRBD1 (6 bases). Germline V gene lookup returns CDR1 LNHDA and CDR2 SQIVND (reference sequence). Trimming left V 6 bases short and J 3 bases short, with 8 bases between. CDR3 length: 12 residues. The CDR3 is CASSYRDYGYTF. As DNA, the CDR3 is TGTGCCAGTAGCTACAGGGACTATGGCTACACCTTC.

The rearrangement uses TRBV5-1 and TRBJ1-2; 7 nucleotides align to TRBD1. Germline V gives CDR1 SGHRS, CDR2 YFSETQ. The V and J ends lost 4 bases and 3 bases, in that order; junction bases with no gene match: 12. This CDR3 contains 16 residues. CDR3 region: CASSPRGAGQDYGYTF. The CDR3 nucleotides are TGCGCCAGCAGCCCCAGGGGGGCCGGCCAGGACTATGGCTACACCTTC. The full variable domain, in which reference TRBV5-1 and TRBJ1-2 provide the parts outside the CDR3, is KAGVTQTPRYLIKTRGQQVTLSCSPISGHRSVSWYQQTPGQGLQFLFEYFSETQRNKGNFPGRFSGRQFSNSRSEMNVSTLELGDSALYLCASSPRGAGQDYGYTFGSGTRLTVV.

The chain uses TRBV9 and TRBJ1-2; D call uncertain. Trimming shortened V by 0 bases and J by 6 bases, and 15 bases separated the two germline ends. This CDR3 is 15 amino acids long. The germline gives CDR1 SGDLS, CDR2 YYNGEE. The CDR3 bases are TGTGCCAGCAGCGTAGATTTGGCGGGAATCGATGGCTACACCTTC. Amino acids: CASSVDLAGIDGYTF.

V gene TRBV9 combines with J gene TRBJ2-7; D gene uncertain. Germline V lookup: CDR1 SGDLS, CDR2 YYNGEE. The CDR3 contains 14 residues. The germline V and J ends were trimmed by 0 bases and 2 bases, with 9 bases remaining between them. The CDR3 nucleotides read TGTGCCAGCAGCGTAGGTACTGCCCCCTACGAGCAGTACTTC. Its translation is CASSVGTAPYEQYF.

The chain is built from TRBV7-9 and TRBJ2-1; 7 nucleotides align to TRBD1. CDR1 and CDR2 from the germline V gene are SEHNR and FQNEAQ (reference sequence). Trimming removed 3 bases from V and 6 bases from J; junction bases left unmatched: 8. The CDR3 has 15 amino acids. The DNA for the CDR3 is TGTGCCAGCAGCTTGGGGGACAGACTTTCCAATGAGCAGTTCTTC. This translates into CASSLGDRLSNEQFF.

The chain joins TRBV6-7 to TRBJ1-4, with D uncertain. Being an ORF, TRBV6-7 has a function that is uncertain. This CDR3 has 12 amino acids. V lost 2 bases and J lost 8, with 6 bases in between. The CDR3 sequence is CASSYVPEKLFF. DNA of the CDR3: TGTGCCAGCAGTTACGTCCCAGAAAAACTGTTTTTT.

This chain links TRBV28 with TRBJ2-1, with TRBD2 matching over 12 bases. Germline V lookup: CDR1 MDHEN, CDR2 SYDVKM. This CDR3 is built from 14 residues. V shed 4 bases, J shed 12 bases, and the junction held 7 bases outside the gene matches. In DNA, the CDR3 is TGTGCCAGCAGTTCCCGACTAGCGGGAGAAGGGCAGTTCTTC. Encoded protein: CASSSRLAGEGQFF. Looking up the rest from reference TRBV28 and TRBJ2-1 gives the full variable domain: DVKVTQSSRYLVKRTGEKVFLECVQDMDHENMFWYRQDPGLGLRLIYFSYDVKMKEKGDIPEGYSVSREKKERFSLILESASTNQTSMYLCASSSRLAGEGQFFGPGTRLTVL.

V and J are TRBV7-2 and TRBJ2-7; D perhaps matches TRBD1 (5 bases). V lost 5 bases to trimming and J lost 6 bases, with 17 bases between them. Germline-derived CDR1 and CDR2 are SGHTA and FQGNSA. This CDR3 contains 14 residues. The CDR3 is CASSPVLDKSEQYF. The CDR3 bases are TGTGCCAGCAGCCCCGTTTTGGACAAAAGCGAGCAGTACTTC.